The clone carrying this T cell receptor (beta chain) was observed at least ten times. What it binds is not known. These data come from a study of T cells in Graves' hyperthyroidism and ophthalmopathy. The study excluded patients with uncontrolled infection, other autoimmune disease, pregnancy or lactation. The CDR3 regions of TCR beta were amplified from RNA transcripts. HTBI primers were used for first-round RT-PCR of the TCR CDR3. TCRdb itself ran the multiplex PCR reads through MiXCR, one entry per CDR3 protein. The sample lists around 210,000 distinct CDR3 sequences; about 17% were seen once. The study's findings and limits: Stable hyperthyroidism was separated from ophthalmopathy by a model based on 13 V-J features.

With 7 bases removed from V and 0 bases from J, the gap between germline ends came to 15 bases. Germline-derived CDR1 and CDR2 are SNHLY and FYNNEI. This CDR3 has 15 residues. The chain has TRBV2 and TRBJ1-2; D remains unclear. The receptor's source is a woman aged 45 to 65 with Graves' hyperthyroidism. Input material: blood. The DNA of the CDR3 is TGTGCCAGCATTAAGAGGTCAACCACTAACTATGGCTACACCTTC. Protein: CASIKRSTTNYGYTF.